The entry that follows covers one T cell receptor (beta chain) sequence. Repertoires were generated with immunoSEQ multiplex PCR, while TCRdb's copy carries only in-frame clones and drops some. The sample has 150,000 to 200,000 clones; approximately 86% are singletons. This CDR3 has 16 amino acids. CDR1 SGHVS and CDR2 FQNEAQ come from the germline V gene. With 1 base removed from V and 2 bases from J, the gap between germline ends came to 12 bases. The data are from a study of blood T cell repertoires in COVID-19. Study context: Acute-phase and convalescent COVID-19 samples originated in the United States, Italy and Spain. The analysed material was cDNA or gDNA that came from T cells, B-cell-depleted T cells, or PBMCs.

The TCR comes from a woman older than 75 with acute or convalescent COVID-19. The sequencing input was peripheral blood. This sequence joins TRBV7-8 and TRBJ1-5; no clear D. The CDR3 DNA reads TGTGCCAGCAGCTTAGGTCCCACTTTGGGCAATCAGCCCCAGCATTTT. Protein sequence: CASSLGPTLGNQPQHF.